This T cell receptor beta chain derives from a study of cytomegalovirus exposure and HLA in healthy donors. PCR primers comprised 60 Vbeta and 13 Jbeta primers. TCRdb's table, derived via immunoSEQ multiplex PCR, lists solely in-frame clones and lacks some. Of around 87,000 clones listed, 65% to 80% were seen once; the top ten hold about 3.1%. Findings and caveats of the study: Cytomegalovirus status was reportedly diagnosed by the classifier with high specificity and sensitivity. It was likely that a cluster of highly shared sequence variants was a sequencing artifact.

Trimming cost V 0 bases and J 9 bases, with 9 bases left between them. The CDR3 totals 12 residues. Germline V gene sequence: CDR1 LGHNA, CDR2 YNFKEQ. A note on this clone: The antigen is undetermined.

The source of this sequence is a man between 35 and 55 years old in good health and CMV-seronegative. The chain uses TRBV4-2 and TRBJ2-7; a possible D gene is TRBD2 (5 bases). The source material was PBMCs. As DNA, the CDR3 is TGTGCCAGCAGCCAAGAAAGCGGAGGGCAGTACTTC. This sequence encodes CASSQESGGQYF.